This T cell receptor beta chain comes out of a study of Graves' ophthalmopathy and Graves' hyperthyroidism. RNA transcripts were the source from which TCR beta CDR3 regions were amplified. In the first round, RT-PCR was carried out with HTBI primers, and a multiplex PCR formed the second round. TCRdb analysed the multiplex PCR reads with MiXCR anew, one entry per CDR3 protein. The sample has about 620,000 distinct CDR3 sequences; 22% are singletons. The V end lost 0 bases, the J end lost 5 bases, and 10 bases lay between the germline ends. There are 14 residues in the CDR3. The germline V gene encodes CDR1 LGHDT and CDR2 YNNKEL (reference sequence). This clonotype occurred a few times. The evidence that diagnosis relied on was clinical symptoms, serum thyroxine, TRAb, thyroid ultrasound and orbital computed tomography.

This chain joins TRBV3-1 and TRBJ2-5, with D hard to call. The specimen was peripheral blood. The sequence derives from a young woman with stable Graves' hyperthyroidism. Some clones in this sample may be carry-over from other donors' samples. The CDR3 sequence is CASSQDLKEETQYF. In DNA, the CDR3 is TGTGCCAGCAGCCAAGATTTAAAAGAGGAGACCCAGTACTTC.